The T cell receptor beta chain described here comes from a study of blood T cells in healthy people across ages. V gave up 4 bases and J gave up 1 base, with 14 bases separating them. Germline CDR1 and CDR2: SQVTM and ANQGSEA. The CDR3 covers 15 residues. Alongside a J-beta primer mix, a sample-barcoded 5' primer served in a second PCR lasting about 6 to 12 cycles. TCRdb re-derived calls from the 5' RACE reads in MiXCR, one entry per CDR3 protein. The sample lists about 380,000 distinct CDR3 sequences; roughly half were seen once. This receptor was obtained from a man aged 55 to 69 in good health. J is TRBJ2-1 and V is TRBV29-1; no definite D call. Sequenced material: blood. CDR3 sequence (DNA): TGCAGCGTTGGCAAGGTCGGCGGTTCCTACAATGAGCAGTTCTTC. Translation: CSVGKVGGSYNEQFF.